This TCR beta chain was sequenced during a study of regulatory T cells in long-lasting Graves disease. Study at large: Antithyroid drug intake by newly diagnosed Graves' patients had lasted under 3 months. Findings and limits, study-wide: Relative to new patients (roughly 980), persistent patients exhibited greater sharing of public clonotypes (approximately 3,000).

Construction of TCR beta libraries relied on iRepertoire HTBI primers and on Arm-PCR targeting CDR3 regions. MiXCR, applied by TCRdb to the multiplex PCR reads, yields one record per CDR3 protein. In the table there are hundreds of thousands of distinct CDR3 sequences, under 20% of which are singletons. V lost 2 bases and J 6 bases, leaving 20 bases between the germline ends. This CDR3 comprises 17 residues. CDR1 is SEHNR and CDR2 is FQNEAQ in the germline V gene (reference sequence). The time point denotes: newly diagnosed GD, antithyroid drugs for less than 3 months. Generation of the TCR library employed RNA extracted from PBMCs. Worth noting for this clonotype: What it binds is unknown.

These data were also filed under a second study, of T cells in Graves' hyperthyroidism and ophthalmopathy. According to that study: Graves' hyperthyroidism was deemed stable absent ophthalmopathy progression within 18 months.

Sequenced material: peripheral blood mononuclear cells (PBMCs), taken at new diagnosis, from a patient treated with antithyroid drugs. The rearrangement uses TRBV7-9 and TRBJ2-4; D tentatively fits TRBD1 or TRBD2 (5 bases each). This clonotype was obtained from a woman aged 25 to 39 with Graves disease. The CDR3 bases are TGTGCCAGCAGCTTAAATCGGGGCAGCCATACCCCAAACATTCAGTACTTC. Protein product: CASSLNRGSHTPNIQYF.